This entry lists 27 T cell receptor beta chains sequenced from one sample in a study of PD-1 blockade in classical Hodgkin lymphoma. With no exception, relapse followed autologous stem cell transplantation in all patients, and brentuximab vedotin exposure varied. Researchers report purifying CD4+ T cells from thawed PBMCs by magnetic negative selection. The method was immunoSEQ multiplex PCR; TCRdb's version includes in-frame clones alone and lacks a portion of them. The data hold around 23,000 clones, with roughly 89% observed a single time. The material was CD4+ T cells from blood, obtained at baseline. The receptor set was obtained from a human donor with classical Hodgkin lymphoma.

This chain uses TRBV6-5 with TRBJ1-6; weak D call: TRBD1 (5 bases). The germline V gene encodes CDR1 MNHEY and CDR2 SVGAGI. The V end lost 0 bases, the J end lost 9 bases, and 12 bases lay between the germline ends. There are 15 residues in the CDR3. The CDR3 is CASSYSGVGSSPLHF. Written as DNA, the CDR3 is TGTGCCAGCAGTTACTCGGGGGTGGGAAGTTCACCCCTCCACTTT.

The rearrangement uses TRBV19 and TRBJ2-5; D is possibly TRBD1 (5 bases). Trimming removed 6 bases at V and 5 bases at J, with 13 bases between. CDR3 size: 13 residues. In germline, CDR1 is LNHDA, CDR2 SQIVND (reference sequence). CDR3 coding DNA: TGTGCCAGTAGCACCCAGGGATGGGAGACCCAGTACTTC. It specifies CASSTQGWETQYF.

The CDR3: CASSEAKNGNYGYTF. In DNA form, the CDR3 reads TGTGCCAGCAGTGAAGCTAAAAACGGTAACTATGGCTACACCTTC. The chain recombines TRBV6-1 with TRBJ1-2; unclear D gene. Germline V gives CDR1 MNHNS, CDR2 SASEGT. The CDR3 runs 15 residues. The V end was cut by 0 bases, the J end by 1 base, with 9 bases between.

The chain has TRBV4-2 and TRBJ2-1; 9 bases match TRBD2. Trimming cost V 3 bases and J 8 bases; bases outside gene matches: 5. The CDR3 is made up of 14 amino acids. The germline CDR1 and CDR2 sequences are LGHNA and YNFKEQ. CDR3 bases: TGTGCCAGCAGCCAGAGCGGGGGGTCGGATGAGCAGTTCTTC. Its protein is CASSQSGGSDEQFF.

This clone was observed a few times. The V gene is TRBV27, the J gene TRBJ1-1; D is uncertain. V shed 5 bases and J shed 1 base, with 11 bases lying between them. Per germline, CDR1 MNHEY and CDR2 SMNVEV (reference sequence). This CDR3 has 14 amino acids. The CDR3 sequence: CASSPRPRNTEAFF. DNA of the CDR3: TGTGCCAGCAGTCCACGCCCCAGGAACACTGAAGCTTTCTTT.

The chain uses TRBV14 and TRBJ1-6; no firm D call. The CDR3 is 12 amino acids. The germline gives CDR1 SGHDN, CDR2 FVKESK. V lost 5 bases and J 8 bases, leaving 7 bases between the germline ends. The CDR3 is CASSTDYSPLHF. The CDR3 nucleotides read TGTGCCAGCAGCACCGATTATTCACCCCTCCACTTT.

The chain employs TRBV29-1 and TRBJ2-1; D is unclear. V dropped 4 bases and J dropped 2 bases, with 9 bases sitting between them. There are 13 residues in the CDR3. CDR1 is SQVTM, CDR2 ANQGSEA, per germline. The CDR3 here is CSVVKGTYNEQFF. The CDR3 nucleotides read TGCAGCGTTGTAAAAGGGACCTACAATGAGCAGTTCTTC.

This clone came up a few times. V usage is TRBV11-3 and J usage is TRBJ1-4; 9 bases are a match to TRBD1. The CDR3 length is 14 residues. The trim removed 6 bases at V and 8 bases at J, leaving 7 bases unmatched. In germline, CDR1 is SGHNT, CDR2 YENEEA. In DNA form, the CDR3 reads TGTGCCAGCAGTCACAGGGGGCTGGGGGAAAAACTGTTTTTT. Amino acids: CASSHRGLGEKLFF.

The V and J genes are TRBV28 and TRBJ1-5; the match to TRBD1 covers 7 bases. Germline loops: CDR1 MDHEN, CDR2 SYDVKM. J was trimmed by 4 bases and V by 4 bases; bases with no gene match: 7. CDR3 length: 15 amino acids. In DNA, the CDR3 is TGTGCCAGCAGTTGGTTACAGGGGAGGAATCAGCCCCAGCATTTT. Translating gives CASSWLQGRNQPQHF.

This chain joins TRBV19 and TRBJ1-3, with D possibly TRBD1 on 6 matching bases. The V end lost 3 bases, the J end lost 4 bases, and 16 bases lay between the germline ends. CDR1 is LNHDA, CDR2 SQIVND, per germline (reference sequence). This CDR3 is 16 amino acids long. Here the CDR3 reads CASSMVYRVSGNTIYF. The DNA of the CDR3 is TGTGCCAGTAGTATGGTATACAGGGTTTCAGGAAACACCATATATTTT.

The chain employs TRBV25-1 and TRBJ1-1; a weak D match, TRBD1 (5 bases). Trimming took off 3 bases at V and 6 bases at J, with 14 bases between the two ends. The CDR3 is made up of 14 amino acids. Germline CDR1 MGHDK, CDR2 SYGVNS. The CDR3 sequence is CASSDPRGDAEAFF. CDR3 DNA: TGTGCCAGCAGTGATCCGCGGGGCGACGCTGAAGCTTTCTTT. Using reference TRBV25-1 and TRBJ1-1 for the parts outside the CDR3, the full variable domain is EADIYQTPRYLVIGTGKKITLECSQTMGHDKMYWYQQDPGMELHLIHYSYGVNSTEKGDLSSESTVSRIRTEHFPLTLESARPSHTSQYLCASSDPRGDAEAFFGQGTRLTVV.

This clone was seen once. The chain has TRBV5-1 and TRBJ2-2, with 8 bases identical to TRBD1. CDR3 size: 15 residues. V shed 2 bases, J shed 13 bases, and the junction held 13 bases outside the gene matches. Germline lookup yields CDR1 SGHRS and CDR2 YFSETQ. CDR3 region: CASSLAGGAVYRLFF. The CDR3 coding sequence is TGCGCCAGCAGCTTAGCAGGGGGCGCCGTTTATAGGCTGTTTTTT.

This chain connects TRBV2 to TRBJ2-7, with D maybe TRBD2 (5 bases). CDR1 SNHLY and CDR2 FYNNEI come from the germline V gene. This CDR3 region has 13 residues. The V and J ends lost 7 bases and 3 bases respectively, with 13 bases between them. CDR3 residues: CASMEDRSYEQYF. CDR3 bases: TGTGCCAGCATGGAGGACCGAAGCTACGAGCAGTACTTC.

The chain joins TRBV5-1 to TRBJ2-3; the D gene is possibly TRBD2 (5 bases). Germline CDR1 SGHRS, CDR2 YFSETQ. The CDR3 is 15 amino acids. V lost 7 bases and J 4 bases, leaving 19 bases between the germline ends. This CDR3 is CASAFTPTGSDTQYF. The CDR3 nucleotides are TGCGCCAGCGCTTTTACACCCACGGGGTCAGATACGCAGTATTTT.

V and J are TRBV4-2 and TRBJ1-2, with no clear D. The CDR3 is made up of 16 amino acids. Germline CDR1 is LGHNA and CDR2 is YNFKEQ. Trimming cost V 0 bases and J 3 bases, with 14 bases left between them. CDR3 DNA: TGTGCCAGCAGCCAAGAAGGAGTTGACTTCGACTATGGCTACACCTTC. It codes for CASSQEGVDFDYGYTF.

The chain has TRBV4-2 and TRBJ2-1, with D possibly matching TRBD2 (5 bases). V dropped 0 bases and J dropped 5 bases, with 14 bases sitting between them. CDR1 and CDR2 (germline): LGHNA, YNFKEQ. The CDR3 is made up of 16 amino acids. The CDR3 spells CASSQDLAGWDNEQFF. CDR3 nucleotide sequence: TGTGCCAGCAGCCAAGATCTGGCGGGTTGGGACAATGAGCAGTTCTTC.

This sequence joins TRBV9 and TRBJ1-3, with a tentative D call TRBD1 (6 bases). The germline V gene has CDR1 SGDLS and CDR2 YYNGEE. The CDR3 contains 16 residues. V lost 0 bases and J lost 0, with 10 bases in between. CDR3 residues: CASSVDGGTSGNTIYF. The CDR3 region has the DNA TGTGCCAGCAGCGTAGACGGGGGCACCTCTGGAAACACCATATATTTT.

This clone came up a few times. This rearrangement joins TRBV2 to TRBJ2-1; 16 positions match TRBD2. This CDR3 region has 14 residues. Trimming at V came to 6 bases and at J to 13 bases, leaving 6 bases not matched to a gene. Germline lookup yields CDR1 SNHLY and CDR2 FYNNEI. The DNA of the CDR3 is TGTGCCAGCAGGCCGGGACTAGCGGGGGGGGCCCAGTTCTTC. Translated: CASRPGLAGGAQFF.

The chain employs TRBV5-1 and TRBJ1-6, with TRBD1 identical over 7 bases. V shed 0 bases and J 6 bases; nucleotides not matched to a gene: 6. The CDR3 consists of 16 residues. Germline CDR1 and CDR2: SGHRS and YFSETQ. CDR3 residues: CASSLGQGRGNSPLHF. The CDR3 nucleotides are TGCGCCAGCAGCTTGGGACAGGGACGGGGTAATTCACCCCTCCACTTT.

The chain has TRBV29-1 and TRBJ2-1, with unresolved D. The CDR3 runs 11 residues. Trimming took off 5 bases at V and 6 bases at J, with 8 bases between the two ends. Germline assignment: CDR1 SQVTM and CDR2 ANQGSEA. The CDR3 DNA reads TGCAGCGTTTCCCCGGCCAATGAGCAGTTCTTC. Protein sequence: CSVSPANEQFF.

This chain's CDR3 is CASSELGGAGEQYF. DNA of the CDR3: TGTGCCAGCAGTGAACTGGGGGGCGCAGGCGAGCAGTACTTC. The chain has TRBV6-1 and TRBJ2-7; D might be TRBD1 or TRBD2, each matching 6 bases. CDR1 is MNHNS, CDR2 SASEGT, per germline. V was shortened by 2 bases and J by 6 bases, with 14 bases between the two germline ends. The CDR3 extends over 14 amino acids.

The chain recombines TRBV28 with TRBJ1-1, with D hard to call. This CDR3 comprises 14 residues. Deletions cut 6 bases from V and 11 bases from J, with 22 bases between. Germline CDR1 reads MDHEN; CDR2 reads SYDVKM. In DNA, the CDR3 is TGTGCCAGCAGCTCAACGGCGCCCTTCAACGGCGCTTTCTTT. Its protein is CASSSTAPFNGAFF.

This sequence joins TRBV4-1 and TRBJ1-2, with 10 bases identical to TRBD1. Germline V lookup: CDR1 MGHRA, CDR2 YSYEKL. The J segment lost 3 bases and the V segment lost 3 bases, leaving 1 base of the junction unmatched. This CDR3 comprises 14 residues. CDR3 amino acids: CASSHGTGDYGYTF. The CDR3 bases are TGCGCCAGCAGCCATGGGACAGGGGACTATGGCTACACCTTC.

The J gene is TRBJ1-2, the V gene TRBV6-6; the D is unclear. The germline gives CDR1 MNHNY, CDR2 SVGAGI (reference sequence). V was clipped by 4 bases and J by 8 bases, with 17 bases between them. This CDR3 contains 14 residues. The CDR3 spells CASSFDNYSSGYTF. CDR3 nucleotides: TGTGCCAGCAGTTTCGATAATTACAGCAGCGGCTACACCTTC.

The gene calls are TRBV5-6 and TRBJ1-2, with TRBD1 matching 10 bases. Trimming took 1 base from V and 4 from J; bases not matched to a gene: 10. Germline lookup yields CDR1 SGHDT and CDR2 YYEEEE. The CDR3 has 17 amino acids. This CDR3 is CASSLIDRGLTGYGYTF. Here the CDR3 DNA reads TGTGCCAGCAGCTTGATAGACAGGGGGCTCACGGGCTATGGCTACACCTTC.

This CDR3 is CASSDLMARGEGTDTQYF. The CDR3 region has the DNA TGTGCCAGCAGTGATCTAATGGCCAGGGGCGAGGGCACAGATACGCAGTATTTT. The J gene is TRBJ2-3, the V gene TRBV6-1; maybe TRBD1 (6 bases). The germline V and J ends were trimmed by 3 bases and 1 base, with 20 bases remaining between them. Germline V gene sequence: CDR1 MNHNS, CDR2 SASEGT. The CDR3 has 18 amino acids.

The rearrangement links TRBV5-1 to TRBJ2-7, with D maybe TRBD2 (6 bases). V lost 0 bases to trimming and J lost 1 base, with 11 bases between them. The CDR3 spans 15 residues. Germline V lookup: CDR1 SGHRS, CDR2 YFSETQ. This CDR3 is CASSLESGTSYEQYF. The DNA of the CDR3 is TGCGCCAGCAGCTTGGAGAGTGGGACTTCCTACGAGCAGTACTTC.